The present T cell receptor beta chain was sequenced within a study of T cells in Graves' hyperthyroidism and ophthalmopathy. Overall study findings and caveats: The blood repertoire included most of the expanded thyroid clonotypes above 0.001.

Using RNA transcripts as the source, TCR beta CDR3 regions were amplified. The HTBI primer set was used in a first-round RT-PCR of the TCR CDR3. TCRdb ran MiXCR on the multiplex PCR reads and lists one entry per CDR3 protein. The sample contains more than 500,000 distinct CDR3 sequences, roughly 16% of which appear only once. Lactation, pregnancy, other autoimmune disease or uncontrolled infection led to exclusion of patients. Clinical symptoms, serum thyroxine, TRAb, thyroid ultrasound and orbital computed tomography informed diagnoses. This clonotype was observed at least ten times. Its antigen is as yet unknown. The CDR3 consists of 12 residues. Germline CDR1 SNHLY, CDR2 FYNNEI. Trimming pared 6 bases from V and 10 bases from J, leaving 12 bases between.

The clonotype comes from a woman between 25 and 40 years old with Graves' ophthalmopathy. Specimen: blood. The chain uses TRBV2 and TRBJ1-4; possibly TRBD1 for D (5 bases). DNA for the CDR3: TGTGCCAGCAGAGGGGACGATCGAAAACTGTTTTTT. Its translation is CASRGDDRKLFF.